Listed below are T cell receptor beta chains from one sample, sequenced in a study of blood T cell repertoires in COVID-19. Profiling relied on immunoSEQ multiplex PCR, and the TCRdb table lists in-frame clones only, not all of them. The sample lists roughly 43,000 clones; roughly 84% were seen once. The sample taken for sequencing was peripheral blood. The receptors come from a woman between 70 and 85 years old with acute or convalescent COVID-19. Each CDR3 is given with its conserved first and last residue. The D gene is left open where the match is weak. Part of the rows lack a size; the others show once, few, many or a class for expanded clones.

clone_size	j_call	v_call	d_call	cdr3_aa	cdr3_nt
.	TRBJ2-1	TRBV28	TRBD2	CASSLAGLIHNEQFF	TGTGCCAGCAGTTTAGCGGGACTAATCCACAATGAGCAGTTCTTC
few	TRBJ1-5	TRBV11-2	.	CASSLSGQGRNQPQHF	TGTGCCAGCAGCTTATCAGGGCAGGGAAGGAATCAGCCCCAGCATTTT
.	TRBJ2-7	TRBV18	.	CASSPRQIYEQYF	TGTGCCAGCTCACCAAGACAGATCTACGAGCAGTACTTC
.	TRBJ2-5	TRBV5-1	.	CASSLLGGETQYF	TGCGCCAGCAGCCTCCTAGGGGGAGAGACCCAGTACTTC
.	TRBJ2-7	TRBV27	.	CASSLSPISYEQYF	TGTGCCAGCAGTTTATCGCCTATCTCCTACGAGCAGTACTTC
.	TRBJ2-5	TRBV7-3	.	CASSQSVSETQYF	TGTGCCAGCAGCCAATCAGTGTCAGAGACCCAGTACTTC
.	TRBJ1-1	TRBV13	TRBD1	CASSFPVRTGGNTEAFF	TGTGCCAGCAGCTTTCCGGTCCGGACAGGGGGGAACACTGAAGCTTTCTTT
.	TRBJ2-7	TRBV24-1	.	CATSGGSYEQYF	TGTGCCACCAGTGGCGGATCCTACGAGCAGTACTTC
.	TRBJ2-1	TRBV7-3	TRBD1	CASSPQGGQANNEQFF	TGTGCCAGCAGCCCCCAGGGGGGACAGGCGAACAATGAGCAGTTCTTC
.	TRBJ2-2	TRBV4-3	.	CASSQGQNTPGELFF	TGCGCCAGCAGCCAAGGACAGAATACCCCCGGGGAGCTGTTTTTT
.	TRBJ1-1	TRBV21-1	.	CASSTDIEAFF	TGTGCCAGCAGCACTGACATTGAAGCTTTCTTT
.	TRBJ2-3	TRBV4-2	TRBD2	CASREGLGITDTQYF	TGTGCCAGCAGGGAGGGACTAGGAATAACAGATACGCAGTATTTT
.	TRBJ2-4	TRBV7-6	.	CASNPTSF	TGTGCCAGCAACCCGACAAGTTTC
.	TRBJ2-1	TRBV7-2	TRBD2	CASSLLAGVGNEQFF	TGTGCCAGCAGCTTACTAGCGGGAGTGGGCAATGAGCAGTTCTTC
.	TRBJ1-4	TRBV18	.	CASSGGINEKLFF	TGTGCCAGCTCGGGGGGAATAAACGAAAAACTGTTTTTT
.	TRBJ2-5	TRBV3-1/TRBV3-2	TRBD1	CASSFRTGGEETQYF	TGTGCCAGCAGCTTTAGGACAGGGGGGGAAGAGACCCAGTACTTC
.	TRBJ2-5	TRBV24-1	TRBD1	CATSFSTGGPERETQYF	TGTGCCACAAGCTTCTCGACAGGGGGCCCTGAGAGGGAGACCCAGTACTTC
.	TRBJ1-4	TRBV6-2/TRBV6-3	TRBD1	CASSYTGVPNEKLFF	TGTGCCAGCAGTTACACAGGGGTCCCTAATGAAAAACTGTTTTTT
few	TRBJ1-5	TRBV10-1	.	CASSEEQGLDSNQPQHF	TGCGCCAGCAGTGAGGAACAGGGACTAGATAGCAATCAGCCCCAGCATTTT
once	TRBJ2-3	TRBV3-1/TRBV3-2	.	CASSQAGVELITDTQYF	TGTGCCAGCAGCCAAGCGGGAGTTGAACTGATCACAGATACGCAGTATTTT
once	TRBJ1-1	TRBV11-3	TRBD1	CASSYSRTGGTEAFF	TGTGCCAGCAGCTATTCTCGGACAGGGGGCACTGAAGCTTTCTTT
.	TRBJ2-7	TRBV9	.	CASSVAAGSYEQYF	TGTGCCAGCAGCGTAGCGGCGGGTTCCTACGAGCAGTACTTC
.	TRBJ2-7	TRBV18	TRBD2	CASSTSGNYEQYF	TGTGCCAGCTCGACTAGCGGTAACTACGAGCAGTACTTC
.	TRBJ1-6	TRBV11-3	TRBD1	CASSLGIHSGQGTSPLHF	TGTGCCAGCAGCTTGGGGATTCACTCGGGACAGGGAACTTCACCCCTCCACTTT
once	TRBJ2-1	TRBV6-1	.	CASSEEAGLFNEQFF	TGTGCCAGCAGTGAAGAGGCGGGACTCTTCAATGAGCAGTTCTTC
.	TRBJ2-1	TRBV3-1/TRBV3-2	TRBD2	CASRAGASYNEQFF	TGTGCCAGCAGGGCGGGAGCTTCCTACAATGAGCAGTTCTTC
.	TRBJ2-1	TRBV4-2	TRBD2	CASSHGLAGGSEQFF	TGTGCCAGCAGCCACGGACTAGCGGGAGGGAGTGAGCAGTTCTTC
.	TRBJ2-2	TRBV2	.	CASRFYTGELFF	TGTGCCAGCAGGTTCTACACCGGGGAGCTGTTTTTT
.	TRBJ2-1	TRBV4-3	.	CASSQGLNNEQFF	TGCGCCAGCAGCCAAGGACTGAACAATGAGCAGTTCTTC
.	TRBJ1-1	TRBV5-5	.	CASSLATMNTEAFF	TGTGCCAGCAGCTTGGCAACAATGAACACTGAAGCTTTCTTT
.	TRBJ1-1	TRBV29-1	TRBD1	CSVAGQGTEAFF	TGCAGCGTTGCGGGACAGGGCACTGAAGCTTTCTTT
.	TRBJ1-1	TRBV3-1/TRBV3-2	TRBD1	CASSPQVRGPNPEAFF	TGTGCCAGCAGCCCCCAAGTAAGGGGGCCGAACCCTGAAGCTTTCTTT
.	TRBJ2-1	TRBV6-1	.	CASSEAGGWTRQFF	TGTGCCAGCAGTGAAGCAGGGGGATGGACCCGACAGTTCTTC
.	TRBJ1-5	TRBV29-1	.	CSGGDINQPQHF	TGCAGCGGTGGGGACATCAATCAGCCCCAGCATTTT
.	TRBJ1-1	TRBV4-3	TRBD1	CASSQTGGGTEAFF	TGCGCCAGCAGCCAGACAGGGGGCGGGACTGAAGCTTTCTTT
.	TRBJ2-7	TRBV24-1	TRBD2	CATSGESGSGNEQYF	TGTGCCACCAGTGGTGAAAGCGGGAGCGGCAACGAGCAGTACTTC
once	TRBJ1-1	TRBV27	.	CASSPHRGVNTEAFF	TGTGCCAGCAGTCCCCACCGCGGGGTGAACACTGAAGCTTTCTTT
.	TRBJ2-4	TRBV6-6	TRBD1	CASSPSGTGRFRGLAKNIQYF	TGTGCCAGCAGCCCCTCCGGGACAGGCCGTTTTCGGGGCCTAGCCAAAAACATTCAGTACTTC
once	TRBJ2-1	TRBV2	TRBD2	CASSERAGGNEQFF	TGTGCCAGCAGTGAGAGAGCGGGAGGTAATGAGCAGTTCTTC